The 28 T cell receptor beta chains given below trace back to one sample, sequenced in a study of shared clonotypes between healthy human individuals (dated by TCRdb to the early 2020s). CD8 naive samples were obtained by positive selection for CCR7 among CD45RO-negative cells, yielding a CD45RA+CCR7+ population from which TemRA cells were excluded. To prepare the library, the immunoSEQ multiplex PCR assay was applied. Entries here come from immuneACCESS through TCRdb and include only in-frame sequences with V and J called. Some clones fail to appear in such tables; in the studies checked, an unresolved V gene covers under half of the shortfall, and the cause of the remainder is unknown. Within this sample are roughly 550,000 clones, with less than 97% of them counted one time only. Jointly, the top ten make up around 0.11% of the sample. Sequenced input: naive CD8+ T cells sorted from blood. The cell subset or site label for this specimen denotes: CD45RA+CCR7+. The receptor set was obtained from a woman aged 30 to 39 in good health.

This clone was detected only a few times. Different DNA sequences within this sample yield the same CDR3. The CDR3 region has the DNA TGTGCCAGCAGTCAAATTCTAGCGGGAGGGTCCAATGAGCAGTTCTTC. Protein: CASSQILAGGSNEQFF. V gene TRBV27 combines with J gene TRBJ2-1, with 12 bases that match TRBD2. Germline V lookup: CDR1 MNHEY, CDR2 SMNVEV (reference sequence). The J segment lost 6 bases and the V segment lost 5 bases, leaving 8 bases of the junction unmatched. The CDR3 consists of 16 residues.

Concerning this clone: This sample includes further DNA sequences coding for the same CDR3. The rearrangement uses TRBV19 and TRBJ2-7, with 9 bases fitting TRBD2. The germline V gene encodes CDR1 LNHDA and CDR2 SQIVND (reference sequence). This CDR3 spans 15 amino acids. Unmatched junction bases numbered 3, after V lost 1 base and J lost 2 bases. CDR3 nucleotides: TGTGCCAGTAGTATAGGACTAGCGGAAACCTACGAGCAGTACTTC. It is translated as CASSIGLAETYEQYF.

In the case of this clone: This sample includes further DNA sequences coding for the same CDR3. This rearrangement joins TRBV5-6 to TRBJ2-7, with 9 positions matching TRBD2. In germline, CDR1 is SGHDT, CDR2 YYEEEE. There are 14 residues in the CDR3. The junction had 2 bases not matched to a gene; V was cut back by 4 bases and J by 0 bases. The CDR3: CASSLAGSSYEQYF. The CDR3 DNA is TGTGCCAGCAGCCTAGCGGGGAGCTCCTACGAGCAGTACTTC.

This chain uses TRBV10-2 with TRBJ2-7; maybe TRBD1 (7 bases). This CDR3 comprises 15 residues. CDR1 is WSHSY and CDR2 is SAAADI in the germline V gene. Trimming removed 2 bases at V and 1 base at J, with 12 bases between. CDR3: CASSEGGGDSYEQYF. CDR3 DNA: TGCGCCAGCAGTGAGGGAGGGGGCGATTCCTACGAGCAGTACTTC.

The chain is built from TRBV27 and TRBJ2-1, with 11 bases matching TRBD1. Germline V gene lookup returns CDR1 MNHEY and CDR2 SMNVEV (reference sequence). CDR3 length: 16 residues. The V segment lost 1 base and the J segment 3 bases; nucleotides outside the gene matches: 2. The CDR3 is CASSLWGTGGYNEQFF. Here the CDR3 DNA reads TGTGCCAGCAGTTTATGGGGGACAGGGGGCTACAATGAGCAGTTCTTC.

The rearrangement uses TRBV27 and TRBJ2-5, with D perhaps matching TRBD1 (5 bases). TRBJ2-7 explains the end of the DNA better; the J call may be wrong. This CDR3 region has 15 residues. Germline V gene data show CDR1 as MNHEY and CDR2 as SMNVEV (reference sequence). This CDR3 is CASSLSRQISYEQYF. CDR3 DNA: TGTGCCAGCAGTTTATCCCGACAGATATCCTACGAGCAGTACTTC.

The rearrangement links TRBV29-1 to TRBJ2-7, with 8 positions matching TRBD1. With 7 bases clipped from V and 4 bases from J, the junction kept 9 bases outside the gene matches. Germline values: CDR1 SQVTM, CDR2 ANQGSEA. The CDR3 consists of 13 residues. The CDR3 DNA follows: TGCAGCGCCCGGACAGGGCAATCATACGAGCAGTACTTC. Residues: CSARTGQSYEQYF.

The chain has TRBV28 and TRBJ2-5, with D perhaps assigned TRBD1 or TRBD2 (5 bases each). With the DNA end fitting TRBJ2-7 better, the J assignment may be wrong. This CDR3 spans 14 amino acids. The germline gives CDR1 MDHEN, CDR2 SYDVKM. CDR3 amino acids: CASSLGVVPYEQYF. CDR3 sequence (DNA): TGTGCCAGCAGTTTGGGGGTAGTCCCCTACGAGCAGTACTTC.

The chain recombines TRBV28 with TRBJ2-7, with D unresolved. CDR3 length equals 14 residues. V gave up 1 base and J gave up 0 bases, with 7 bases separating them. From germline, CDR1 is MDHEN and CDR2 SYDVKM. CDR3 amino acids: CASSLFAPSYEQYF. CDR3 bases: TGTGCCAGCAGTTTATTCGCTCCCTCCTACGAGCAGTACTTC.

This clone was observed once. The chain joins TRBV27 to TRBJ1-2; D ambiguous. CDR1 MNHEY and CDR2 SMNVEV come from the germline V gene (reference sequence). The CDR3 sequence is 13 residues long. The V end lost 10 bases, the J end lost 5 bases, and 17 bases lay between the germline ends. The CDR3 region has the DNA TGTGCCACCCTCCCGGCGGGCACATATGGCTACACCTTC. Translated, it gives CATLPAGTYGYTF.

The chain carries TRBV2 and TRBJ2-7; 7 bases are a match to TRBD2. The CDR3 sequence is 14 residues long. From germline, CDR1 is SNHLY and CDR2 FYNNEI. Trimming cost V 4 bases and J 4 bases; bases outside gene matches: 7. In DNA, the CDR3 is TGTGCCAGCAGTGCCGCGGGAGTAATTTACGAGCAGTACTTC. This sequence encodes CASSAAGVIYEQYF.

In its sample, this clone was seen once. The chain couples TRBV6-1 to TRBJ2-3; 11 bases line up with TRBD2. The V segment lost 4 bases and the J segment 0 bases; nucleotides outside the gene matches: 3. Per the germline V gene, CDR1 is MNHNS and CDR2 is SASEGT. The CDR3 consists of 16 residues. CDR3 DNA: TGTGCCAGCAGTGGACTAGCGGGGCCTAGCACAGATACGCAGTATTTT. It yields the protein CASSGLAGPSTDTQYF.

The CDR3 DNA reads as TGTGCCAGCAGCCCGGTGCAGGGGGACACAGATACGCAGTATTTT. Encoded protein: CASSPVQGDTDTQYF. V and J are TRBV7-9 and TRBJ2-3; 7 bases are shared with TRBD1. Germline V gives CDR1 SEHNR, CDR2 FQNEAQ (reference sequence). V was clipped by 5 bases and J by 2 bases; unmatched bases: 7. The CDR3 is made up of 15 amino acids.

The chain joins TRBV30 to TRBJ1-1; D is unresolved. CDR3 length: 19 residues. V lost 0 bases, J lost 3 bases, and 26 bases lay in between. Germline V gives CDR1 GTSNPN, CDR2 SVGIG (reference sequence). CDR3 region: CAWSVRFWKRAKSDTEAFF. CDR3 DNA sequence: TGTGCCTGGAGTGTTCGGTTTTGGAAGAGGGCGAAATCTGACACTGAAGCTTTCTTT.

On this clone itself: The sample carries other DNA sequences with the same CDR3. This chain joins TRBV7-9 and TRBJ1-4, with D tentatively TRBD1 (6 bases). Germline V gene data show CDR1 as SEHNR and CDR2 as FQNEAQ (reference sequence). Trimming removed 9 bases from V and 5 bases from J, with 13 bases in between. The length of the CDR3 is 13 residues. CDR3 nucleotides: TGTGCCAGTTCAGGGGCGGTGAATGAAAAACTGTTTTTT. Residues: CASSGAVNEKLFF.

The chain is built from TRBV13 and TRBJ2-4; D unclear. Germline-derived CDR1 and CDR2 are PRHDT and FYEKMQ (reference sequence). CDR3 length equals 14 residues. V lost 3 bases, J lost 0 bases, and 6 bases lay in between. CDR3 DNA: TGTGCCAGCAGCTTTTTACTAGCCAAAAACATTCAGTACTTC. Translation gives CASSFLLAKNIQYF.

This sequence joins TRBV7-9 and TRBJ2-2; no firm D call. V was trimmed by 2 bases and J by 5 bases, leaving 6 bases between them. Germline V CDR1 and CDR2: SEHNR, FQNEAQ (reference sequence). This CDR3 is 13 amino acids long. The CDR3 loop reads CASSLTETGELFF. The DNA of the CDR3 is TGTGCCAGCAGCTTAACAGAAACCGGGGAGCTGTTTTTT.

This clone was detected only once. This rearrangement joins TRBV27 to TRBJ2-1; the match to TRBD2 covers 11 bases. From germline, CDR1 is MNHEY and CDR2 SMNVEV (reference sequence). Trimming at V came to 6 bases and at J to 4 bases, leaving 8 bases not matched to a gene. The CDR3 is 16 amino acids. The CDR3 DNA reads as TGTGCCAGCAGGCCCGAGACTAGCGGGACGTACAATGAGCAGTTCTTC. Translating it yields CASRPETSGTYNEQFF.

The chain links TRBV28 to TRBJ1-5, with D possibly being TRBD1 (5 bases). The V end lost 4 bases, the J end lost 0 bases, and 16 bases lay between the germline ends. CDR1 and CDR2 (germline): MDHEN, SYDVKM. CDR3 size: 17 residues. CDR3 protein: CASSSVTGGVSNQPQHF. The CDR3 DNA is TGTGCCAGCAGTTCCGTAACAGGCGGGGTTAGCAATCAGCCCCAGCATTTT. Using reference TRBV28 and TRBJ1-5 for the parts outside the CDR3, the full variable domain is DVKVTQSSRYLVKRTGEKVFLECVQDMDHENMFWYRQDPGLGLRLIYFSYDVKMKEKGDIPEGYSVSREKKERFSLILESASTNQTSMYLCASSSVTGGVSNQPQHFGDGTRLSIL.

This clone was picked up one time. J is TRBJ2-6 and V is TRBV27; D is possibly TRBD1 (6 bases). In germline, CDR1 is MNHEY, CDR2 SMNVEV (reference sequence). Trimming took 10 bases from V and 0 from J, leaving 22 bases between them. The CDR3 runs 18 residues. The CDR3 region is CATLKVTGNPSGANVLTF. The CDR3 bases are TGTGCCACCCTAAAAGTAACAGGGAACCCCTCTGGGGCCAACGTCCTGACTTTC.

There are a few counts of this clone. The rearrangement joins TRBV9 to TRBJ2-1; 7 positions match TRBD2. From germline, CDR1 is SGDLS and CDR2 YYNGEE. V was clipped by 3 bases and J by 1 base; unmatched bases: 4. This CDR3 comprises 15 residues. CDR3 sequence (DNA): TGTGCCAGCAGCGAGGGCGGGAGTTCCTACAATGAGCAGTTCTTC. Residues: CASSEGGSSYNEQFF.

The V gene is TRBV27, the J gene TRBJ2-1; D tentatively reads TRBD1 or TRBD2 (5 bases each). The V gene lost 2 bases and the J gene lost 9 bases, with 11 bases spanning the gap. There are 13 residues in the CDR3. CDR1 and CDR2 from the germline V gene are MNHEY and SMNVEV (reference sequence). In nucleotides, the CDR3 is TGTGCCAGCAGTTTAGTGGGACGGGGTGAGCAGTTCTTC. It encodes CASSLVGRGEQFF.

The V gene is TRBV19, the J gene TRBJ2-2; 7 bases align to TRBD2. Per germline, CDR1 LNHDA and CDR2 SQIVND (reference sequence). Trimming took 7 bases from V and 4 from J; bases not matched to a gene: 9. The CDR3 totals 15 residues. As DNA, the CDR3 is TGTGCCAGTACCGCGCCGGGACTAAGCACCGGGGAGCTGTTTTTT. Encoded protein: CASTAPGLSTGELFF.

J is TRBJ2-2 and V is TRBV5-4; D is possibly TRBD1 (6 bases). V lost 2 bases to trimming and J lost 1 base, with 9 bases between them. Germline lookup yields CDR1 SGHNT and CDR2 YYREEE (reference sequence). The CDR3 is 15 residues long. CDR3 amino acids: CASSFRTENTGELFF. Written as DNA, the CDR3 is TGTGCCAGCAGCTTCCGGACAGAGAACACCGGGGAGCTGTTTTTT.

The gene calls are TRBV7-2 and TRBJ1-3, with 8 bases fitting TRBD1. CDR1 is SGHTA and CDR2 is FQGNSA in the germline V gene. V dropped 4 bases and J dropped 0; count of bases not matched to a gene: 5. This CDR3 has 16 residues. CDR3 amino acids: CASSSGGRTSGNTIYF. The CDR3 DNA is TGTGCCAGCAGCTCAGGGGGCAGGACCTCTGGAAACACCATATATTTT.

J is TRBJ2-2 and V is TRBV7-9; no reliable D call. V lost 1 base, J lost 3 bases, and 6 bases lay in between. CDR3 length: 14 residues. The germline gives CDR1 SEHNR, CDR2 FQNEAQ (reference sequence). The CDR3 loop is CASSLGTDTGELFF. CDR3 bases: TGTGCCAGCAGCTTAGGGACGGACACCGGGGAGCTGTTTTTT.

The chain carries TRBV7-3 and TRBJ2-1; D not resolved. This CDR3 is 16 amino acids long. The V gene's germline CDR1 is SGHTA and CDR2 FQGTGA. Trimming removed 2 bases at V and 7 bases at J, with 18 bases between. CDR3 DNA sequence: TGTGCCAGCAGCTTATACCCCCGGGCCAGATCTAATGAGCAGTTCTTC. Translating it yields CASSLYPRARSNEQFF.

The rearrangement uses TRBV9 and TRBJ2-7; TRBD1 or TRBD2 may be the D gene (5 bases each). The germline CDR1 and CDR2 sequences are SGDLS and YYNGEE. V lost 4 bases and J 0 bases, leaving 14 bases between the germline ends. This CDR3 is 15 amino acids long. The DNA for the CDR3 is TGTGCCAGCAGCACAGATGGGGACCACTCCTACGAGCAGTACTTC. Its protein product is CASSTDGDHSYEQYF.